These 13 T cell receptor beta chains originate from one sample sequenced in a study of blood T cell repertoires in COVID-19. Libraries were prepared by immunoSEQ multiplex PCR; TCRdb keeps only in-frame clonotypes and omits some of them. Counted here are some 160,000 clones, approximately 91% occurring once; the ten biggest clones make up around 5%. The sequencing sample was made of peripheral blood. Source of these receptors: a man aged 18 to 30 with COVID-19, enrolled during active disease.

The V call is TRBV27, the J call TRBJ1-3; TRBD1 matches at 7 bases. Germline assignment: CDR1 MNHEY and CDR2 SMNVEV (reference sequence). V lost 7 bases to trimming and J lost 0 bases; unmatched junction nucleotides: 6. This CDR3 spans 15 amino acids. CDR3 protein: CASNYRDSSGNTIYF. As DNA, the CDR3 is TGTGCCAGCAATTACCGGGACAGCTCTGGAAACACCATATATTTT.

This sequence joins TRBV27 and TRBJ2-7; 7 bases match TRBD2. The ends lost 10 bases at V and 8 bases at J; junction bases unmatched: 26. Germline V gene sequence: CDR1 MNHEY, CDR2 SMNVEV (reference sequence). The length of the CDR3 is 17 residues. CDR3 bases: TGTGCCATCCCTTCACTAAGTAGCGGGTCCCTAAAATTTCAGCAGTACTTC. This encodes CAIPSLSSGSLKFQQYF.

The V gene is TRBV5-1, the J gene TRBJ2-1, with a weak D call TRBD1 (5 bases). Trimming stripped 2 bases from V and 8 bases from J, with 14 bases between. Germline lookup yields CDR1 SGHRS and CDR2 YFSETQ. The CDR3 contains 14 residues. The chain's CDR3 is CASSFTGPVDEQFF. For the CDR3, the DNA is TGCGCCAGCAGCTTTACAGGCCCGGTCGATGAGCAGTTCTTC.

The CDR3 sequence is CASSLWDSPNNYGYTF. CDR3 nucleotide sequence: TGTGCCAGCAGCTTATGGGACAGCCCCAATAACTATGGCTACACCTTC. The rearrangement uses TRBV7-2 and TRBJ1-2; 7 positions match TRBD1. J gave up 1 base and V 2 bases, and 7 bases lay outside the gene matches. This CDR3 spans 16 amino acids. The germline V gene encodes CDR1 SGHTA and CDR2 FQGNSA.

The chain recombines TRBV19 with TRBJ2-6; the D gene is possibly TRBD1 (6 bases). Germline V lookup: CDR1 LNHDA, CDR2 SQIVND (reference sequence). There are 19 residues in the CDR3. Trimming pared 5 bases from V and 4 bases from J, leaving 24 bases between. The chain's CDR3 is CASSYFGTVGATGANVLTF. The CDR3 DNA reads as TGTGCCAGTAGTTATTTTGGGACCGTGGGGGCGACGGGGGCCAACGTCCTGACTTTC.

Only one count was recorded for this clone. The CDR3 spells CASSPYDRGRTGELFF. CDR3 nucleotides: TGTGCCAGCAGTCCTTATGACAGGGGGCGAACCGGGGAGCTGTTTTTT. The chain joins TRBV4-2 to TRBJ2-2; the match to TRBD1 covers 10 bases. V dropped 6 bases and J dropped 5; count of bases not matched to a gene: 9. Germline V gene sequence: CDR1 LGHNA, CDR2 YNFKEQ. The CDR3 extends over 16 amino acids.

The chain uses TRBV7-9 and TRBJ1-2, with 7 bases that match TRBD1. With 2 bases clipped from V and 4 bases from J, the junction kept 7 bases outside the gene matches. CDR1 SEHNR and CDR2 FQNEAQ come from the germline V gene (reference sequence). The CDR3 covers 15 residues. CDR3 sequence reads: CASSLIGTESYGYTF. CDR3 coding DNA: TGTGCCAGCAGCTTAATAGGGACAGAGAGCTATGGCTACACCTTC.

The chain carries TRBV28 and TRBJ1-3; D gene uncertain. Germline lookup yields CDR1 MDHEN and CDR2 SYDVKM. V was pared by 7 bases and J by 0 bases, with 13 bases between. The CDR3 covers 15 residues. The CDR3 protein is CASTPPGFSGNTIYF. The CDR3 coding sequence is TGTGCCAGCACGCCCCCAGGTTTCTCTGGAAACACCATATATTTT.

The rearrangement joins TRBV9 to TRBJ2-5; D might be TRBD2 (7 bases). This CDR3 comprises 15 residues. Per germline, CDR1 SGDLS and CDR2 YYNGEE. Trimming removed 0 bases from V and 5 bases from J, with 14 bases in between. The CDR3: CASSVGGPGRETQYF. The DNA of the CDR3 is TGTGCCAGCAGCGTAGGGGGGCCCGGGAGGGAGACCCAGTACTTC.

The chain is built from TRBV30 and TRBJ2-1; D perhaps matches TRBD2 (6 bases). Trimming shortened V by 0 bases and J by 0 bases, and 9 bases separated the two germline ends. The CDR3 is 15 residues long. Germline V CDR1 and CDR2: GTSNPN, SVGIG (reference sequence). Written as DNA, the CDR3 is TGTGCCTGGAGTGTTACTAGCTCCTCCTACAATGAGCAGTTCTTC. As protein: CAWSVTSSSYNEQFF.

The DNA of the CDR3 is TGTGCCAGCAGTGAAGCGGAAGCTCCCGACACCGGGGAGCTGTTTTTT. Its protein product is CASSEAEAPDTGELFF. The V gene is TRBV25-1, the J gene TRBJ2-2; no reliable D call. Germline V gene sequence: CDR1 MGHDK, CDR2 SYGVNS. The CDR3 sequence is 16 residues long. V was shortened by 2 bases and J by 3 bases, with 13 bases between the two germline ends. Filled out from reference TRBV25-1 and TRBJ2-2, the complete variable domain reads EADIYQTPRYLVIGTGKKITLECSQTMGHDKMYWYQQDPGMELHLIHYSYGVNSTEKGDLSSESTVSRIRTEHFPLTLESARPSHTSQYLCASSEAEAPDTGELFFGEGSRLTVL.

DNA for the CDR3: TGTGCCAGCAGCCACCGGGGGAATACTAACTATGGCTACACCTTC. As protein: CASSHRGNTNYGYTF. The chain carries TRBV5-4 and TRBJ1-2; D possibly corresponds to TRBD1 (5 bases). Trimming took off 4 bases at V and 0 bases at J, with 13 bases between the two ends. The CDR3 extends over 15 amino acids. Per germline, CDR1 SGHNT and CDR2 YYREEE (reference sequence).

CDR3 region: CASRNRGRGTYNEQFF. The CDR3, as DNA: TGCGCCAGCAGAAACAGGGGCCGAGGAACATACAATGAGCAGTTCTTC. The V call is TRBV5-1, the J call TRBJ2-1; TRBD1 agrees at 7 bases. V gave up 5 bases and J gave up 4 bases; unmatched junction bases: 12. CDR3 length equals 16 residues. CDR1 and CDR2 from the germline V gene are SGHRS and YFSETQ.